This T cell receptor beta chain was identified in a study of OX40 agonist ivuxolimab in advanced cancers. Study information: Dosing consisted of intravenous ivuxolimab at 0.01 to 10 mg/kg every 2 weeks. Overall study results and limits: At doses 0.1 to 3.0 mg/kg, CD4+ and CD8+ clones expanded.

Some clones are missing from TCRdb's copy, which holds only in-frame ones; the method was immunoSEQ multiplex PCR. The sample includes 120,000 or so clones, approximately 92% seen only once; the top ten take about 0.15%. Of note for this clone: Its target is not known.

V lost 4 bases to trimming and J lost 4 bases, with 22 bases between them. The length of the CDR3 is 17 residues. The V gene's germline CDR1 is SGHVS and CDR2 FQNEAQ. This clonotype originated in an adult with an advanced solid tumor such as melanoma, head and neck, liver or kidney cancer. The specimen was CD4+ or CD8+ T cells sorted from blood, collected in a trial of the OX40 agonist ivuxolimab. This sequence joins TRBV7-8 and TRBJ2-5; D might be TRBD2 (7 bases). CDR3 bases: TGTGCCAGCAGCTACAGAGGGGGGGCCCAGGTTGGAGAGACCCAGTACTTC. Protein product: CASSYRGGAQVGETQYF.